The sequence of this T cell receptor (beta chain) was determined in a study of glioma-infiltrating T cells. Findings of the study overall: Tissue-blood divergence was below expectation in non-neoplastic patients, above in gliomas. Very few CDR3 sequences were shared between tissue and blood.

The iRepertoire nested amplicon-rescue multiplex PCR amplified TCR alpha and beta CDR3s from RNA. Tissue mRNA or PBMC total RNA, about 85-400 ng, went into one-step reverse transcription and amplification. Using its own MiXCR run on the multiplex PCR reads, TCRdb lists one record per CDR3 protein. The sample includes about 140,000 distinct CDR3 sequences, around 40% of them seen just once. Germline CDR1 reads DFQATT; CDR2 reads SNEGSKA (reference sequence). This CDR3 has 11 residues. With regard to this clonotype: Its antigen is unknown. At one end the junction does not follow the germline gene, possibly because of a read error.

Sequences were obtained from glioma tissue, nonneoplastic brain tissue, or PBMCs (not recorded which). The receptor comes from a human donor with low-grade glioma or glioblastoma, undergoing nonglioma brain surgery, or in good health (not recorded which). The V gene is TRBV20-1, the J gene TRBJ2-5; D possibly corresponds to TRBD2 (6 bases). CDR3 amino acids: CSARRGETQHF. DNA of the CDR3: TGCAGTGCTAGGCGGGGTGAGACCCAGCACTTC.